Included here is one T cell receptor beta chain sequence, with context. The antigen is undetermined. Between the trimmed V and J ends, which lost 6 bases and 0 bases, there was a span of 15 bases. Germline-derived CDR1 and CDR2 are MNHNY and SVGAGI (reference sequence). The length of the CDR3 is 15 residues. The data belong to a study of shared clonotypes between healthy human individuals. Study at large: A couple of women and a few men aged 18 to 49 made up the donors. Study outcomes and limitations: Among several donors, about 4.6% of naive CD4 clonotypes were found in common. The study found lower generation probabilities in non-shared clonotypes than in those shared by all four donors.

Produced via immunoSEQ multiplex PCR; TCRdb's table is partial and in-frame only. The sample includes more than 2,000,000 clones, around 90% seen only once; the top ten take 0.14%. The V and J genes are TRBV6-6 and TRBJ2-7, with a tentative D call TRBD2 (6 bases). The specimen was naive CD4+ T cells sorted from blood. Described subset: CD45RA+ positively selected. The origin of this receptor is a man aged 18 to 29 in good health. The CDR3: CASRKSGSSSYEQYF. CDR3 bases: TGTGCCAGCAGGAAGAGCGGGTCCAGCTCCTACGAGCAGTACTTC.